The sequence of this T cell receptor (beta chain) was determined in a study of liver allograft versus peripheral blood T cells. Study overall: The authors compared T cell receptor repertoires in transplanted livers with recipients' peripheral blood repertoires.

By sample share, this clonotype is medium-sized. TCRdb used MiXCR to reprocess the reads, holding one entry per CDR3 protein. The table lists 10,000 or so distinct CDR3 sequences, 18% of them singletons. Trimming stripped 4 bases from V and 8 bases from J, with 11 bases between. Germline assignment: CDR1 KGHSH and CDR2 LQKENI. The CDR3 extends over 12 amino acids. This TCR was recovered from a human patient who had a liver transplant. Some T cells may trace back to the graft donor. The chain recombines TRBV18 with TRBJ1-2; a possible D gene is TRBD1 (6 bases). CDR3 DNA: TGTGCCAGCTCACACCCAGGGGTCGGCTACACCTTC. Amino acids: CASSHPGVGYTF.